Presented here are 13 T cell receptor beta chains from one specimen sequenced in a study of T cells in Graves' hyperthyroidism and ophthalmopathy. Researchers took RNA transcripts and amplified the TCR beta CDR3 regions from them. HTBI primers drove first-round RT-PCR of the TCR CDR3. TCRdb reprocessed the multiplex PCR reads via MiXCR and lists one record per CDR3 protein. The table shows a few hundred thousand distinct CDR3 sequences, with 46% occurring only once. Input material: peripheral blood or thyroid tissue (not recorded which). These receptors were obtained from a woman aged 18-29 years with Graves' hyperthyroidism.

At least ten counts were recorded for this clonotype. The chain recombines TRBV5-1 with TRBJ1-2; 7 bases agree with TRBD1. This CDR3 is 15 amino acids long. The V and J ends lost 4 bases and 5 bases, in that order; junction bases with no gene match: 11. Germline CDR1 and CDR2: SGHRS and YFSETQ. The CDR3 is CASSPSRGGGYGYTF. The DNA for the CDR3 is TGCGCCAGCAGCCCCAGCCGAGGGGGCGGGTATGGCTACACCTTC.

The table lists this clonotype with a few counts. This sequence joins TRBV27 and TRBJ1-5; D gene ambiguous. V lost 5 bases to trimming and J lost 0 bases, with 8 bases between them. Germline CDR1 MNHEY, CDR2 SMNVEV (reference sequence). CDR3 size: 14 residues. CDR3 in amino acids: CASSRHNSNQPQHF. Here the CDR3 DNA reads TGTGCCAGCAGTCGCCATAATAGCAATCAGCCCCAGCATTTT.

The sample holds one count of this clonotype. Germline and junction disagree at one end, which may indicate a read error. The chain employs TRBV5-1 and TRBJ1-1; maybe TRBD1 (5 bases). Germline CDR1 reads SGHRS; CDR2 reads YFSETQ. This CDR3 is 15 amino acids long. The CDR3 bases are TGCGCCAGCAACTTGGCCGGGACCATGAACACTGAAGCTTTCTTT. Translated: CASNLAGTMNTEAFF.

This rearrangement joins TRBV7-9 to TRBJ2-5; 10 bases map to TRBD2. The germline CDR1 and CDR2 sequences are SEHNR and FQNEAQ (reference sequence). After removal of 8 bases from V and 5 bases from J, the junction contained 8 bases not matched to a gene. This CDR3 is 14 amino acids long. The CDR3 DNA follows: TGTGCCAGCGGCATAGCGGGGGGCGTGGAGACCCAGTACTTC. Protein product: CASGIAGGVETQYF.

With respect to this clonotype: The conserved closing phenylalanine or tryptophan is absent in this CDR3, likely reflecting a read error. It is unclear where the CDR3 begins or ends on the DNA, so no DNA is shown, and the CDR3 is as TCRdb lists it. This chain connects TRBV29-1 to TRBJ1-1; the table assigns TRBD1, which was not confirmed against the DNA. Germline CDR1 is SQVTM and CDR2 is ANQGSEA. From its first to its last residue, the CDR3 has 12 amino acids. This CDR3 is CSVEEGGTEASS.

This clonotype was seen at least ten times. The V gene is TRBV7-2, the J gene TRBJ1-1; D not certain. The CDR3 length is 12 residues. V lost 3 bases to trimming and J lost 6 bases, with 8 bases between them. The V gene's germline CDR1 is SGHTA and CDR2 FQGNSA. DNA of the CDR3: TGTGCCAGCAGCTTCGGCGGACCTGAAGCTTTCTTT. It translates to CASSFGGPEAFF.

This clonotype was seen ten or more times. The rearrangement joins TRBV6-1 to TRBJ2-7; D gene unclear. The CDR3 runs to 14 residues. With 4 bases removed from V and 0 bases from J, the gap between germline ends came to 10 bases. Looked up from germline, CDR1 is MNHNS and CDR2 is SASEGT. The CDR3, as DNA: TGTGCCAGCAGTGTCACCATAAGCTCCTACGAGCAGTACTTC. This encodes CASSVTISSYEQYF.

The table lists this clonotype with a few counts. The rearrangement links TRBV7-2 to TRBJ1-6; D unresolved. CDR3 length: 16 amino acids. V gave up 8 bases and J gave up 4 bases, with 18 bases separating them. Germline CDR1 reads SGHTA; CDR2 reads FQGNSA. The CDR3, as DNA: TGTGCCAGCTCACCATATTCCGCGAATTATAATTCACCCCTCCACTTT. Translation gives CASSPYSANYNSPLHF. Together with reference TRBV7-2 and TRBJ1-6, the CDR3 gives the full variable domain: GAGVSQSPSNKVTEKGKDVELRCDPISGHTALYWYRQSLGQGLEFLIYFQGNSAPDKSGLPSDRFSAERTGGSVSTLTIQRTQQEDSAVYLCASSPYSANYNSPLHFGNGTRLTVT.

The chain couples TRBV12-5 to TRBJ2-7, with 8 bases fitting TRBD1. Germline V gives CDR1 LGHNT, CDR2 FRNRAP. The CDR3 spans 11 residues. Losses at the gene ends were 10 bases for V and 4 bases for J; bases not matched to a gene: 3. The CDR3 nucleotides read TGTGCTATCGGACAGGGTTACGAGCAGTACTTC. Amino acid sequence: CAIGQGYEQYF.

V gene TRBV2 combines with J gene TRBJ1-2; TRBD1 is a possible D gene (6 bases). Germline lookup yields CDR1 SNHLY and CDR2 FYNNEI. This CDR3 is built from 11 residues. V was shortened by 9 bases and J by 5 bases, with 10 bases between the two germline ends. The CDR3 bases are TGTGCCAGTGATCAGGGGTATGGCTACACCTTC. Translating it yields CASDQGYGYTF.

This clonotype has only one observation. The DNA for the CDR3 is TGCAGCTTTTGTCTAGCGGGGGCGGTAGGAAACACCATATATTTT. It translates to CSFCLAGAVGNTIYF. The V and J genes are TRBV29-1 and TRBJ1-3; possible D gene TRBD1, 6 bases. The CDR3 covers 15 residues. Germline V CDR1 and CDR2: SQVTM, ANQGSEA. V lost 8 bases, J lost 4 bases, and 21 bases lay in between. Full variable domain (missing parts from reference TRBV29-1 and TRBJ1-3): SAVISQKPSRDICQRGTSLTIQCQVDSQVTMMFWYRQQPGQSLTLIATANQGSEATYESGFVIDKFPISRPNLTFSTLTVSNMSPEDSSIYLCSFCLAGAVGNTIYFGEGSWLTVV.

The table lists this clonotype with many counts. The V call is TRBV20-1, the J call TRBJ2-7; the D is unclear. The CDR3 runs to 14 residues. CDR1 and CDR2 (germline): DFQATT, SNEGSKA (reference sequence). Trimming took 0 bases from V and 2 from J, leaving 11 bases between them. The CDR3: CSARDQKGTYEQYF. In DNA form, the CDR3 reads TGCAGTGCTAGAGATCAGAAGGGAACCTACGAGCAGTACTTC.

This clonotype was seen a few times. V and J are TRBV9 and TRBJ2-1; D possibly corresponds to TRBD2 (6 bases). Germline CDR1 is SGDLS and CDR2 is YYNGEE. V was pared by 7 bases and J by 2 bases, with 13 bases between. CDR3 length: 14 residues. For the CDR3, the DNA is TGTGCCAGCGGGCTTAGCGGTACCTACAATGAGCAGTTCTTC. This encodes CASGLSGTYNEQFF.